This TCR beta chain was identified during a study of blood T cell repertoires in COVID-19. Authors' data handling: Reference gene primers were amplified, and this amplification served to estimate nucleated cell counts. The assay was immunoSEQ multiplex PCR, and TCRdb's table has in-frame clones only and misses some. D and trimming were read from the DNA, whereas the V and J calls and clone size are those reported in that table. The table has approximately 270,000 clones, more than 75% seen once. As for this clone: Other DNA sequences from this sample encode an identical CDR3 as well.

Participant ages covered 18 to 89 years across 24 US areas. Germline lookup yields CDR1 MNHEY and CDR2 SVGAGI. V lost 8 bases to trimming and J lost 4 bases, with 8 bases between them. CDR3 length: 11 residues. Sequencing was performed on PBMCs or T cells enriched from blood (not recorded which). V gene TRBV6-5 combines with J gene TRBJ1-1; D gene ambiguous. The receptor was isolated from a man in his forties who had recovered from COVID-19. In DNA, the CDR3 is TGTGCCAGCGGTCGGGGCACTGAAGCTTTCTTT. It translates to CASGRGTEAFF.